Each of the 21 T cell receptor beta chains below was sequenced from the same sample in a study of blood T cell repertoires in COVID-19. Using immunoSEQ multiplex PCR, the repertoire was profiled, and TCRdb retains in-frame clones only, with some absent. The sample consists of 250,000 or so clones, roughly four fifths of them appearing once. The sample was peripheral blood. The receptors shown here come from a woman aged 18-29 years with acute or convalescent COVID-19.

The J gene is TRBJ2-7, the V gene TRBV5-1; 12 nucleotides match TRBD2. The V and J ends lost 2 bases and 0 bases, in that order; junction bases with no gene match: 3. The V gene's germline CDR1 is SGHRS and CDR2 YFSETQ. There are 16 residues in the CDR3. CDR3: CASSLGLAGYSYEQYF. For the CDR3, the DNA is TGCGCCAGCAGCTTAGGACTAGCGGGATACTCCTACGAGCAGTACTTC.

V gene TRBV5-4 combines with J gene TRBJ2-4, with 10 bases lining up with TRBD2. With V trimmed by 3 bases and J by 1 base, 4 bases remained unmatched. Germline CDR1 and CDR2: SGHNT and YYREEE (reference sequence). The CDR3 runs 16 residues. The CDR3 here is CASSSSGSRAKNIQYF. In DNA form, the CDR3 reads TGTGCCAGCAGCTCTAGCGGGAGTCGGGCCAAAAACATTCAGTACTTC.

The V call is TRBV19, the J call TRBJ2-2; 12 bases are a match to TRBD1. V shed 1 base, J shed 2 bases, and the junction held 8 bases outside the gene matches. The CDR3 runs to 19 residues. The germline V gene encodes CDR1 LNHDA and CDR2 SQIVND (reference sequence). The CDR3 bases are TGTGCCAGTAGTATAGGAGGGACAGGGGGCGCGTATAACACCGGGGAGCTGTTTTTT. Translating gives CASSIGGTGGAYNTGELFF.

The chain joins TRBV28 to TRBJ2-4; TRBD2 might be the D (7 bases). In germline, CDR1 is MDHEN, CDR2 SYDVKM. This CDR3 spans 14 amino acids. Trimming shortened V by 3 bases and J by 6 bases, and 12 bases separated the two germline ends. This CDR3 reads CASSFRGGGNIQYF. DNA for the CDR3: TGTGCCAGCAGTTTTCGGGGAGGGGGAAACATTCAGTACTTC.

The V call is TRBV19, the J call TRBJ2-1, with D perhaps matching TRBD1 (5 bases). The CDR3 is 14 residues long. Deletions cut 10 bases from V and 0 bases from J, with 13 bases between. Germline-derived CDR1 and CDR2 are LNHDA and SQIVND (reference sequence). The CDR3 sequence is CATRQRSSYNEQFF. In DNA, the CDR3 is TGTGCCACCCGACAGAGGAGCTCCTACAATGAGCAGTTCTTC. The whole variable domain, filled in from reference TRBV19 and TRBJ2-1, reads DGGITQSPKYLFRKEGQNVTLSCEQNLNHDAMYWYRQDPGQGLRLIYYSQIVNDFQKGDIAEGYSVSREKKESFPLTVTSAQKNPTAFYLCATRQRSSYNEQFFGPGTRLTVL.

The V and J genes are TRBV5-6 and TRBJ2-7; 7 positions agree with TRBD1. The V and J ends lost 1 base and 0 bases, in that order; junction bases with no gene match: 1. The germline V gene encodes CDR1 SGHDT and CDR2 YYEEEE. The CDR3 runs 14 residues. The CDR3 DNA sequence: TGTGCCAGCAGCTTGACAGGGGTCTCCTACGAGCAGTACTTC. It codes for CASSLTGVSYEQYF.

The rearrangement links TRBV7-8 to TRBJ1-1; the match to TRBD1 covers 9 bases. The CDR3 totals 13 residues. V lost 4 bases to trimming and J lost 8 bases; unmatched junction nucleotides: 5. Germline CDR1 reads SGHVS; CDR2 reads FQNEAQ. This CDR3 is CASSSRDRVEAFF. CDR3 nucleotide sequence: TGTGCCAGCAGCTCCCGGGACAGGGTGGAAGCTTTCTTT.

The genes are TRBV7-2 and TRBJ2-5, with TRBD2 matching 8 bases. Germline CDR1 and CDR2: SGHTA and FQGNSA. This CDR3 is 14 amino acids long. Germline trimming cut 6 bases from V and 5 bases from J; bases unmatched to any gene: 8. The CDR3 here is CASSSSGSRETQYF. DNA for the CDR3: TGTGCCAGCAGTTCGAGCGGGAGTAGGGAGACCCAGTACTTC.

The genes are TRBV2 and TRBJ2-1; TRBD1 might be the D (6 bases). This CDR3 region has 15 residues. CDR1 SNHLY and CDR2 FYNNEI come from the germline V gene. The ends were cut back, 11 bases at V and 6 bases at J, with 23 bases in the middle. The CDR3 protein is CAPQGWQGVGNEQFF. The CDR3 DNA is TGTGCCCCCCAGGGGTGGCAGGGCGTGGGCAATGAGCAGTTCTTC.

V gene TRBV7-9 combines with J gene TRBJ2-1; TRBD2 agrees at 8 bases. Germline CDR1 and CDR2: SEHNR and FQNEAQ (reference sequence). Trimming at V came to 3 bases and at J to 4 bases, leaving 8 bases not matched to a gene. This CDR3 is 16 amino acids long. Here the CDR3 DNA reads TGTGCCAGCAGCTTCCTAGCGGGCCAGGTGTACAATGAGCAGTTCTTC. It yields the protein CASSFLAGQVYNEQFF.

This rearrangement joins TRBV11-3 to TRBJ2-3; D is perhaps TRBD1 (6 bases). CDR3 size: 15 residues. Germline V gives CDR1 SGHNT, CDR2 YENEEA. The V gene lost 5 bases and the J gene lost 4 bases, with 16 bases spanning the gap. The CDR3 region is CASSRRTGFADTQYF. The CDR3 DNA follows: TGTGCCAGCAGCCGCCGAACAGGGTTCGCAGATACGCAGTATTTT.

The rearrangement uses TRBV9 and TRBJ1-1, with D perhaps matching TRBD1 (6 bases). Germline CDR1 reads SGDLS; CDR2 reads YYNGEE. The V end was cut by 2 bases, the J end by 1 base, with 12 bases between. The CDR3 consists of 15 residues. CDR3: CASSVQGSGNTEAFF. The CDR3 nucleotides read TGTGCCAGCAGCGTCCAGGGGAGCGGGAACACTGAAGCTTTCTTT. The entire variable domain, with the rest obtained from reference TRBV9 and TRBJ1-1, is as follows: DSGVTQTPKHLITATGQRVTLRCSPRSGDLSVYWYQQSLDQGLQFLIQYYNGEERAKGNILERFSAQQFPDLHSELNLSSLELGDSALYFCASSVQGSGNTEAFFGQGTRLTVV.

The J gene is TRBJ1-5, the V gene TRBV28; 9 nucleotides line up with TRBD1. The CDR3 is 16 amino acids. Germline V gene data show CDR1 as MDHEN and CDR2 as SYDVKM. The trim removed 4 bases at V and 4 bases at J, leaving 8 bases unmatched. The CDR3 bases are TGTGCCAGCAGTTACTCCGGGACAGGGACAAATCAGCCCCAGCATTTT. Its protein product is CASSYSGTGTNQPQHF.

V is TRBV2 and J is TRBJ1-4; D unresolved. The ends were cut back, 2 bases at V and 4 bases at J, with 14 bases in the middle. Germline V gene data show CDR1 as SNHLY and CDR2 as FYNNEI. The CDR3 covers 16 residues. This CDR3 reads CASSEWSRPNNEKLFF. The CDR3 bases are TGTGCCAGCAGTGAATGGAGCCGCCCAAATAATGAAAAACTGTTTTTT.

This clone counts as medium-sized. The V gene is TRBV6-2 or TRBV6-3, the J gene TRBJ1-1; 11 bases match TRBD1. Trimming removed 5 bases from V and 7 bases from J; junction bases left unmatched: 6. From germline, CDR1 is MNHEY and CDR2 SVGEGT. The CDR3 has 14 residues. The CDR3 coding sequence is TGTGCCAGCAGTGGGACAGGGGGTATGATTGAAGCTTTCTTT. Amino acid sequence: CASSGTGGMIEAFF.

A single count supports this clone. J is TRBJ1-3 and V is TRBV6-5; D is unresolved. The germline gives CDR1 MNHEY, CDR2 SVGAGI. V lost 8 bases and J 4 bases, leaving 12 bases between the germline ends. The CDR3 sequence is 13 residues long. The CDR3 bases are TGTGCCAGCCTAGCCTCTCTGGGAAACACCATATATTTT. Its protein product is CASLASLGNTIYF.

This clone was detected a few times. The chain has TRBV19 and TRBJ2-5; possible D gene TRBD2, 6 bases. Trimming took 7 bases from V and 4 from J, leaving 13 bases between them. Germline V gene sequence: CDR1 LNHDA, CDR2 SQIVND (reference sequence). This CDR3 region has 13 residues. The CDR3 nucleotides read TGTGCCAGTACCGGAGGGCCCTCAGAGACCCAGTACTTC. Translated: CASTGGPSETQYF. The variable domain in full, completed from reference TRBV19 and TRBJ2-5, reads DGGITQSPKYLFRKEGQNVTLSCEQNLNHDAMYWYRQDPGQGLRLIYYSQIVNDFQKGDIAEGYSVSREKKESFPLTVTSAQKNPTAFYLCASTGGPSETQYFGPGTRLLVL.

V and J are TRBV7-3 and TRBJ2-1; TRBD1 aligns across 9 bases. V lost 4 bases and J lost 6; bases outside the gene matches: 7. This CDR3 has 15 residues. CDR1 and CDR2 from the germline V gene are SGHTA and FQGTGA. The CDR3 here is CASSYGQGSANEQFF. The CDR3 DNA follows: TGTGCCAGCAGCTACGGACAGGGGTCTGCCAATGAGCAGTTCTTC.

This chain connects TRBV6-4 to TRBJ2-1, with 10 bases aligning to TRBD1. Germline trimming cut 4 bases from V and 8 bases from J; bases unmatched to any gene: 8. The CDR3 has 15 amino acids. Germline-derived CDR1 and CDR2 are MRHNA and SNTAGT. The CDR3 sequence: CASSGGQGEWDEQFF. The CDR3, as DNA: TGTGCCAGCAGTGGCGGACAGGGGGAATGGGATGAGCAGTTCTTC.

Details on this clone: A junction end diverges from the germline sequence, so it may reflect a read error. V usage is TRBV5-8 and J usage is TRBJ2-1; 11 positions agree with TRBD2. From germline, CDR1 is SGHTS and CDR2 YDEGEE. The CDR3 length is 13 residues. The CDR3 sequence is CASSLRLAGLAIF. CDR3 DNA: TGTGCCAGCAGCCTAAGACTAGCGGGGCTAGCGATCTTC. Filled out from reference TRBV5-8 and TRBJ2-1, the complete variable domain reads EAGVTQSPTHLIKTRGQQATLRCSPISGHTSVYWYQQALGLGLQFLLWYDEGEERNRGNFPPRFSGRQFPNYSSELNVNALELEDSALYLCASSLRLAGLAIFGPGTRLTVL.

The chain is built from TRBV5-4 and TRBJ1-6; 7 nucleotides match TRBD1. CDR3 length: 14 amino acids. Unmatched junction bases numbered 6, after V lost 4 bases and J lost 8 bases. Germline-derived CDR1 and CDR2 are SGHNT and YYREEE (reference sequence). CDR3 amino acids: CASSLTGLDSPLHF. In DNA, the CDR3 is TGTGCCAGCAGCCTGACAGGGTTGGATTCACCCCTCCACTTT.